The 6 T cell receptor beta chains given below trace back to one sample, sequenced in a study of Ad26.COV2.S vaccination and SARS-CoV-2 variants. Data came from immunoSEQ multiplex PCR; TCRdb stores just in-frame clones and leaves some out. This table holds about 500,000 clones, approximately 90% found once. Treatment here: 15 to 20 received Ad26.COV2.S at low or high dose, single or two shots; roughly five received placebo; per-sample allocation not given. Material that was analyzed had been drawn on day 63 after the first vaccine or placebo injection. This specimen was peripheral blood, taken in a trial of Ad26.COV2.S vaccine versus placebo. Receptors were obtained from a person aged 18-60 years who received the Ad26.COV2.S COVID-19 vaccine or a placebo.

This sequence joins TRBV6-5 and TRBJ2-2; D is perhaps TRBD2 (6 bases). The CDR3 is made up of 15 amino acids. CDR1 and CDR2 (germline): MNHEY, SVGAGI. The V end was cut by 1 base, the J end by 9 bases, with 15 bases between. The CDR3 reads CASSYWAGIRRELFF. CDR3 coding DNA: TGTGCCAGCAGTTACTGGGCGGGAATCCGGCGGGAGCTGTTTTTT.

Worth noting for this clone: Within the sample, other DNA sequences also encode this same CDR3. The V gene is TRBV19, the J gene TRBJ1-1, with D unresolved. Germline V CDR1 and CDR2: LNHDA, SQIVND (reference sequence). The CDR3 is 14 amino acids. V gave up 3 bases and J gave up 0 bases, with 8 bases separating them. As DNA, the CDR3 is TGTGCCAGTAGTATTACAGTAATGAACACTGAAGCTTTCTTT. It codes for CASSITVMNTEAFF.

The V call is TRBV27, the J call TRBJ1-1, with D possibly TRBD1 on 5 matching bases. This CDR3 is 11 amino acids long. CDR1 and CDR2 from the germline V gene are MNHEY and SMNVEV (reference sequence). The V and J ends lost 7 bases and 6 bases respectively, with 9 bases between them. The CDR3 DNA reads TGTGCCAGCACCGGGGGGGCTGAAGCTTTCTTT. Amino acid sequence: CASTGGAEAFF.

This chain connects TRBV27 to TRBJ2-1; 7 nucleotides line up with TRBD2. Trimming took 4 bases from V and 10 from J; bases not matched to a gene: 4. The CDR3 length is 12 residues. CDR1 MNHEY and CDR2 SMNVEV come from the germline V gene (reference sequence). CDR3 DNA: TGTGCCAGCAGTTATAGGCGGGAGGAGCAGTTCTTC. Amino acids: CASSYRREEQFF.

About this clone: Other nucleotide sequences from this sample produce the same CDR3. This sequence joins TRBV7-9 and TRBJ1-4; the D is unclear. The germline gives CDR1 SEHNR, CDR2 FQNEAQ (reference sequence). CDR3 length: 15 amino acids. The V and J ends lost 1 base and 0 bases respectively, with 6 bases between them. The CDR3 DNA sequence: TGTGCCAGCAGCTTAGGAGAAACAACTAATGAAAAACTGTTTTTT. Its protein product is CASSLGETTNEKLFF.

This clone has only one observation. The genes are TRBV12-3 or TRBV12-4 and TRBJ2-1; TRBD1 might be the D (6 bases). CDR3 length equals 11 residues. V lost 5 bases, J lost 10 bases, and 9 bases lay in between. CDR3 residues: CASSTGYEQFF. Written as DNA, the CDR3 is TGTGCCAGCAGTACAGGGTACGAGCAGTTCTTC.